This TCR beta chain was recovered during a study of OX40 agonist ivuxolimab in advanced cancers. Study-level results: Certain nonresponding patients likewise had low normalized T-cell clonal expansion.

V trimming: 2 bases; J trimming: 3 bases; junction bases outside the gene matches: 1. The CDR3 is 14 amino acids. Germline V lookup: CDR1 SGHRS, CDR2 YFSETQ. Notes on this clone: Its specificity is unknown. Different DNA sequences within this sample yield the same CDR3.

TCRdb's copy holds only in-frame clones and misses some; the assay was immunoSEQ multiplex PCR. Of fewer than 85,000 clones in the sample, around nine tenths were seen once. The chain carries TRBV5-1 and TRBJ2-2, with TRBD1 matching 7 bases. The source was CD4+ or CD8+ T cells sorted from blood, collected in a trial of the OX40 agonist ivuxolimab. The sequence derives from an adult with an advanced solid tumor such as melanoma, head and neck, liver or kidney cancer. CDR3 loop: CASSLTGDTGELFF. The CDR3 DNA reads TGCGCCAGCAGCTTAACAGGGGACACCGGGGAGCTGTTTTTT.